The source of this T cell receptor beta chain is a study of blood T cell repertoires in COVID-19. For the study at large: Samples representing acute and convalescent COVID-19 were sourced from the United States, Italy and Spain. Sources were T cells, B-cell-depleted T cells, or PBMCs; the material itself was cDNA or gDNA.

Methods used by the authors: Quantification of nucleated cells was approximated via reference gene primer amplification. Here immunoSEQ multiplex PCR was the method, and the copy in TCRdb shows in-frame clones only, minus some. That table is the source of V, J and clone size, and D and trimming were worked out from the DNA. This sample has 95,000 to 150,000 clones, with 82% found just once. Germline CDR1 reads SEHNR; CDR2 reads FQNEAQ (reference sequence). CDR3 length: 17 residues. J lost 2 bases, V lost 4 bases, and 12 bases had no gene match. Sample: peripheral blood. This clonotype was sampled from a woman between 70 and 85 years old with acute or convalescent COVID-19. The chain carries TRBV7-9 and TRBJ2-3, with TRBD1 matching 7 bases. The CDR3 DNA reads TGTGCCAGCAGCTCTCCGCGCGGACAGGTGAACACAGATACGCAGTATTTT. This sequence encodes CASSSPRGQVNTDTQYF.